The next 10 T cell receptor beta chains were all read from a single sample in a study of blood T cell dynamics during melanoma immunotherapy. Some clones are missing from TCRdb's copy, which holds only in-frame ones; the method was immunoSEQ multiplex PCR. The sample consists of about 10,000 clones, 88% of them appearing once. Time point denoted: pre-treatment baseline. The material sequenced was blood, taken from a patient treated with checkpoint blockade. The source is a human donor with melanoma.

The V and J genes are TRBV5-5 and TRBJ2-2; D is perhaps TRBD2 (5 bases). With 0 bases removed from V and 5 bases from J, the gap between germline ends came to 17 bases. The CDR3 is 17 amino acids. Germline-derived CDR1 and CDR2 are SGHKS and YYEKEE (reference sequence). The CDR3 region has the DNA TGTGCCAGCAGCTTGGGCGGGCTTGGGTTGAGGACCGGGGAGCTGTTTTTT. This gives the protein CASSLGGLGLRTGELFF. The variable domain in full, completed from reference TRBV5-5 and TRBJ2-2, reads DAGVTQSPTHLIKTRGQQVTLRCSPISGHKSVSWYQQVLGQGPQFIFQYYEKEERGRGNFPDRFSARQFPNYSSELNVNALLLGDSALYLCASSLGGLGLRTGELFFGEGSRLTVL.

This clone was found once. The rearrangement uses TRBV30 and TRBJ1-1; perhaps TRBD1 as D (6 bases). V shed 5 bases and J shed 11 bases, with 15 bases lying between them. Germline values: CDR1 GTSNPN, CDR2 SVGIG (reference sequence). The CDR3 totals 11 residues. In DNA, the CDR3 is TGTGCCTGGGGAAAACAGGGAAGTGCTTTCTTT. Residues: CAWGKQGSAFF.

This clone was recorded only once. The chain carries TRBV5-1 and TRBJ2-7; 9 bases map to TRBD2. Looked up from germline, CDR1 is SGHRS and CDR2 is YFSETQ. The CDR3 totals 15 residues. Unmatched junction bases numbered 5, after V lost 1 base and J lost 3 bases. The CDR3 sequence is CASSLSSGGLYEQYF. CDR3 in DNA: TGCGCCAGCAGCTTGAGTAGCGGGGGACTCTACGAGCAGTACTTC.

The rearrangement uses TRBV5-4 and TRBJ1-2; D remains ambiguous. CDR1 and CDR2 (germline): SGHNT, YYREEE (reference sequence). The CDR3 has 15 amino acids. Trimming took 4 bases from V and 2 from J, leaving 15 bases between them. CDR3 in DNA: TGTGCCAGCAGCGCGTTAGTCGGGAAAAACTATGGCTACACCTTC. Its protein is CASSALVGKNYGYTF.

The rearrangement joins TRBV4-1 to TRBJ2-2, with 16 bases aligning to TRBD2. The germline CDR1 and CDR2 sequences are MGHRA and YSYEKL. The CDR3 consists of 19 residues. Unmatched junction bases numbered 12, after V lost 4 bases and J lost 7 bases. CDR3: CASSPTKGLAGGPGGELFF. The CDR3 nucleotides are TGCGCCAGCAGCCCGACGAAGGGACTAGCGGGAGGGCCGGGCGGGGAGCTGTTTTTT.

The chain employs TRBV29-1 and TRBJ1-4; TRBD1 is a possible D gene (6 bases). Trimming left V 7 bases short and J 6 bases short, with 15 bases between. This CDR3 contains 13 residues. Germline V gene lookup returns CDR1 SQVTM and CDR2 ANQGSEA. In DNA, the CDR3 is TGCAGCGCCATGGGGGGGGCGGATGAAAAACTGTTTTTT. Its translation is CSAMGGADEKLFF.

The gene calls are TRBV7-9 and TRBJ2-2; tentative D call: TRBD2 (5 bases). CDR3 length: 14 residues. CDR1 and CDR2 from the germline V gene are SEHNR and FQNEAQ (reference sequence). Trimming removed 2 bases from V and 7 bases from J, with 11 bases in between. The CDR3 reads CASSLPEGRGELFF. CDR3 coding DNA: TGTGCCAGCAGCTTACCTGAGGGTCGCGGGGAGCTGTTTTTT.

The rearrangement joins TRBV5-1 to TRBJ2-1, with 9 bases fitting TRBD1. Per germline, CDR1 SGHRS and CDR2 YFSETQ. After removal of 0 bases from V and 4 bases from J, the junction contained 5 bases not matched to a gene. The CDR3 runs 16 residues. CDR3 in DNA: TGCGCCAGCAGCTTGGACCCCGGGACAGGGTACAATGAGCAGTTCTTC. Translated: CASSLDPGTGYNEQFF.

Details on this clone: The limits of the CDR3 on the DNA are not certain, so only TCRdb's listed CDR3 is given. The genes are TRBV5-6 and TRBJ2-1. CDR1 SGHDT and CDR2 YYEEEE come from the germline V gene. The length of the CDR3 is 16 amino acids, counting both ends. This CDR3 is CASSYTFGTPNNEQFF.

The chain combines TRBV10-1 with TRBJ2-7, with D possibly TRBD2 on 6 matching bases. The CDR3 loop spans 13 amino acids. V lost 4 bases and J lost 4, with 11 bases in between. Germline CDR1 is WNHNN and CDR2 is SYGVQD (reference sequence). In DNA, the CDR3 is TGCGCCAGCAGTGGTAAGGGGAGGTACGAGCAGTACGTC. Protein product: CASSGKGRYEQYV.